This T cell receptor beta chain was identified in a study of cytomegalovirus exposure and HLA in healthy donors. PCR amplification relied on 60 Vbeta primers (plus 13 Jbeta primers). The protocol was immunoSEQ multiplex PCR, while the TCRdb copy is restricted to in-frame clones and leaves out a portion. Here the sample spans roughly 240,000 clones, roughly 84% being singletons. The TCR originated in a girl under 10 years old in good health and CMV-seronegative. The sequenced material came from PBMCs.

CDR3 residues: CASSGAGGGQPQHF. The CDR3 coding sequence is TGTGCCAGCAGTGGAGCAGGGGGCGGTCAGCCCCAGCATTTT. The chain has TRBV25-1 and TRBJ1-5; 8 nucleotides match TRBD1. CDR1 is MGHDK and CDR2 is SYGVNS in the germline V gene. The CDR3 is 14 amino acids. The V segment lost 4 bases and the J segment 6 bases; nucleotides outside the gene matches: 5.